Listed below are T cell receptor beta chains from one sample, sequenced in a study of blood T cells in healthy people across ages. TCRdb fed the 5' RACE reads into MiXCR, producing one record per CDR3 protein. The table records fewer than 900,000 distinct CDR3 sequences, approximately 43% of them present only once. Material for sequencing was blood. The receptors were sampled from a woman aged 60 to 75 in good health. Both conserved end residues are part of each CDR3. Each record gives: V gene, D gene, clone size, J gene, CDR3 DNA, CDR3 protein. The D gene is left open where the match is weak. Where a row states a size, it is once, few, many or the class of an expanded clone; other rows omit it.

TRBV7-2	-	few	TRBJ2-3	TGTGCCAGCAGCGCCCTCAGCACAGATACGCAGTATTTT	CASSALSTDTQYF
TRBV3-1	-	-	TRBJ2-2	TGTGCCAGCAGCCACGGGTCTTTAGGGGACACCGGGGAGCTGTTTTTT	CASSHGSLGDTGELFF
TRBV29-1	-	few	TRBJ1-1	TGCAGCGGTGCCGTGAACACTGAAGCTTTCTTT	CSGAVNTEAFF
TRBV14	TRBD1	-	TRBJ2-7	TGTGCCAGCAGCCCCCCCGGGACAGGGAATCCCTACGAGCAGTACTTC	CASSPPGTGNPYEQYF
TRBV12-3/TRBV12-4	TRBD1	many	TRBJ2-7	TGTGCCAGCAGGGGGACAGGGGCCCTAGGGTCCTACGAGCAGTACTTC	CASRGTGALGSYEQYF
TRBV29-1	-	-	TRBJ1-3	TGCAGCGTTGAGAGTCTCGAGAACACCATATATTTT	CSVESLENTIYF
TRBV11-2	-	once	TRBJ2-1	TGTGCCAGCAGCTTAGTGGGGCAGTTCTTC	CASSLVGQFF
TRBV27	-	-	TRBJ2-7	TGTGCCAGCAGTTTCTCGTGGGGGAAAGCCTACGAGCAGTACTTC	CASSFSWGKAYEQYF
TRBV20-1	TRBD2	-	TRBJ2-1	TGCAGTGCTAGGTCGGCGGGAGTGTTGAATGAGCAGTTCTTC	CSARSAGVLNEQFF
TRBV7-2	TRBD1	-	TRBJ2-1	TGTGCCAGCAGTACCGGACAGGTAAAAAGTGAGCAGTTCTTC	CASSTGQVKSEQFF
TRBV5-1	-	-	TRBJ1-1	TGCGCCAGCAGCTCCGGACAGCCTGAAGCTTTCTTT	CASSSGQPEAFF
TRBV5-1	-	-	TRBJ2-5	TGCGCCAGCTCTGAGACGACTTCGGGGGAGACCCAGTACTTC	CASSETTSGETQYF
TRBV7-6	-	-	TRBJ1-2	TGTGCCAGCAGCGGGGGCTTAAGCTATGGCTACACCTTC	CASSGGLSYGYTF
TRBV13	-	few	TRBJ1-4	TGTGCCAGCAGCCCAGCGGGGGTTGCAACTAATGAAAAACTGTTTTTT	CASSPAGVATNEKLFF
TRBV20-1	TRBD1	-	TRBJ1-5	TGCAGTGCTCCATTGAGGACAGGGGTTCATCAGCCCCAGCATTTT	CSAPLRTGVHQPQHF
TRBV6-5	TRBD2	-	TRBJ2-5	TGTGCCAGCATTCCCACTAGCGGGAGGGAGACCCAGTACTTC	CASIPTSGRETQYF
TRBV29-1	TRBD2	-	TRBJ2-7	TGCAGCGTTGAAGGTTGGCGACTAGCGGGACAAAAGACCTACGAGCAGTACTTC	CSVEGWRLAGQKTYEQYF
TRBV7-3	TRBD1	-	TRBJ2-1	TGTGCCAGCAGCTTAAGGGGGGGACAGGGTGGTAATGAGCAGTTCTTC	CASSLRGGQGGNEQFF
TRBV7-8	-	-	TRBJ1-2	TGTGCCAGCAGCTTCTCTCGGACGGCGGATCACTATGGCTACACCTTC	CASSFSRTADHYGYTF
TRBV20-1	TRBD1	-	TRBJ2-7	TGCAGTGCCCTCCCGGGACAGGGAAGCGAGCAGTACTTC	CSALPGQGSEQYF
TRBV3-1	-	-	TRBJ1-1	TGTGCCAGCAGTTCTTCATGGACAGCGAACACTGAAGCTTTCTTT	CASSSSWTANTEAFF
TRBV20-1	-	few	TRBJ2-7	TGCAGTGCGTCGGCCGGGACCACCTACGAGCAGTACTTC	CSASAGTTYEQYF
TRBV20-1	TRBD2	-	TRBJ2-7	TGCAGTGCTCACCTAGCGGGAGGGGTTTACGAGCAGTACTTC	CSAHLAGGVYEQYF
TRBV6-6	TRBD2	-	TRBJ2-1	TGTGCCAGCAGTTACTCCATCGGACTAGCGGGAGGCTATGAGCAGTTCTTC	CASSYSIGLAGGYEQFF
TRBV29-1	-	-	TRBJ1-2	TGCAGCGTTCTGGAAAACTATGGCTACACCTTC	CSVLENYGYTF
TRBV6-5	TRBD1	once	TRBJ1-4	TGTGCCAGCAGGCGCGACAGGGATTTTGAAAAACTGTTTTTT	CASRRDRDFEKLFF
TRBV20-1	TRBD2	few	TRBJ2-1	TGCAGTGCTAGCGCCAACTTCCAGGGACTAGCGGGGGTCAATGAGCAGTTCTTC	CSASANFQGLAGVNEQFF
TRBV7-9	-	few	TRBJ2-5	TGTGCCAGCAGCTTAGATTTTCGAGAGACCCAGTACTTC	CASSLDFRETQYF
TRBV7-2	-	-	TRBJ1-5	TGTGCCAGCAGTCCTACAGGGTATCGGAATCAGCCCCAGCATTTT	CASSPTGYRNQPQHF
TRBV3-1	-	-	TRBJ1-4	TGTGCCAGCAGCCAAGCCCCGGGACACGCTAATGAAAAACTGTTTTTT	CASSQAPGHANEKLFF
TRBV25-1	-	-	TRBJ1-5	TGTGCCAGCAGTGAATACGAACATCAGCCCCAGCATTTT	CASSEYEHQPQHF
TRBV6-5	TRBD2	few	TRBJ2-1	TGTGCCAGCAGTTACCCGGGACTAGCGGGCTTTCAGTTCTTC	CASSYPGLAGFQFF
TRBV6-1	TRBD2	-	TRBJ2-1	TGTGCCAGCCGGGGGGAGGTCCACAATGAGCAGTTCTTC	CASRGEVHNEQFF
TRBV7-9	-	-	TRBJ1-1	TGTGCCAGCGTGGGGCAGGGCACCTCGAGCACTGAAGCTTTCTTT	CASVGQGTSSTEAFF
TRBV11-2	-	-	TRBJ2-3	TGTGCCAGCAGCTTAGAGGGCCTAGCGATTAGCACAGATACGCAGTATTTT	CASSLEGLAISTDTQYF